This is a list of T cell receptor beta chains from one sample in a study of blood T cell repertoires in COVID-19. Measured with immunoSEQ multiplex PCR; TCRdb has only the in-frame clones, and not every one. The sample has around 93,000 clones, 75% to 90% seen once. Sequenced: peripheral blood. The receptors were sampled from a man aged 80 or over with acute or convalescent COVID-19. The CDR3 runs from the conserved cysteine through the conserved F or W. Fields, in order: clone size, V gene, CDR3 length, J gene, D gene, CDR3 DNA, CDR3 protein. A D gene is named only where the DNA matches it firmly. Only some rows state a clone size, as once, few, many or a class for expanded clones.

.	TRBV9	20	TRBJ2-2	TRBD2	TGTGCCAGCAGCACCCCCCGGGATCTCATACTAGCGGGAGCTACCGGGGAGCTGTTTTTT	CASSTPRDLILAGATGELFF
.	TRBV6-1	16	TRBJ1-2	TRBD1	TGTGCCAGCAGTGGGACCTTATTCAGGGGGCAGCGGGGCTACACCTTC	CASSGTLFRGQRGYTF
.	TRBV5-4	15	TRBJ1-1	.	TGTGCCAGCAGCGCGGGTTTCGGGGGGAACACTGAAGCTTTCTTT	CASSAGFGGNTEAFF
.	TRBV11-2	17	TRBJ2-1	TRBD2	TGTGCCAGCAGCTTATTTAGCGGGAGGGAAAACTACAATGAGCAGTTCTTC	CASSLFSGRENYNEQFF
.	TRBV5-1	17	TRBJ1-2	TRBD1	TGCGCCAGCAGCTTGATCGCGGACAGGGGCGGAGGCTATGGCTACACCTTC	CASSLIADRGGGYGYTF
.	TRBV5-1	15	TRBJ2-1	TRBD2	TGCGCCAGCAGCTCTCTCGGGACTAGCGGTGGGGAGCAGTTCTTC	CASSSLGTSGGEQFF
.	TRBV30	14	TRBJ2-7	.	TGTGCCTGGAGCGGGGAGAACCAAGCCTACGAGCAGTACTTC	CAWSGENQAYEQYF
once	TRBV6-5	12	TRBJ1-1	.	TGTGCCAGCAGTTCCTGGGAGGGTGAAGCTTTCTTT	CASSSWEGEAFF
.	TRBV19	14	TRBJ2-1	TRBD2	TGTGCCAGTAGTATAGGAGGGACTACGCTGGAGCAGTTCTTC	CASSIGGTTLEQFF
.	TRBV27	16	TRBJ2-7	TRBD2	TGTGCCAGCAGTTTCTGGCTAGCGGGAGCCTTTGGAGAGCAGTACTTC	CASSFWLAGAFGEQYF
.	TRBV6-5	13	TRBJ1-1	TRBD1	TGTGCCAGCAGCCAGGGGGTTTTCACTGAAGCTTTCTTT	CASSQGVFTEAFF
.	TRBV10-3	15	TRBJ1-3	.	TGTGCCATCAGTCCCCAGGGGATGGCTGGAAACACCATATATTTT	CAISPQGMAGNTIYF
.	TRBV6-2/TRBV6-3	13	TRBJ2-7	.	TGTGCCAGCAGTTATGAGCGGGCCTACGAGCAGTACTTC	CASSYERAYEQYF
.	TRBV19	17	TRBJ2-1	TRBD2	TGTGCCACCTCGGGACTAGCGGGAGGGCCGGGGTACAATGAGCAGTTCTTC	CATSGLAGGPGYNEQFF
.	TRBV5-1	16	TRBJ1-2	TRBD1	TGCGCCAGCAGCTCCGGGACAGGGGGCTTGTACTATGGCTACACCTTC	CASSSGTGGLYYGYTF
.	TRBV28	13	TRBJ1-2	.	TGTGCCAGCAGCCCCGCGGATCAGGGGGGCTACACCTTC	CASSPADQGGYTF
.	TRBV5-4	17	TRBJ2-7	TRBD2	TGTGCCAGCAGCTTTATTCTAGCGGGGGGGTACTCCTACGAGCAGTACTTC	CASSFILAGGYSYEQYF
.	TRBV19	15	TRBJ1-2	.	TGTGCCAGTAGTATAGCCACAGGAGCTAACTATGGCTACACCTTC	CASSIATGANYGYTF
.	TRBV4-2	16	TRBJ2-7	TRBD1	TGTGCCAGCAGCCAGGAAAGGACAGGGACAAAGTACGAGCAGTACTTC	CASSQERTGTKYEQYF
once	TRBV25-1	12	TRBJ1-4	.	TGTGCCAGCAGTGCGGTTTATGAAAAACTGTTTTTT	CASSAVYEKLFF
.	TRBV28	13	TRBJ1-2	.	TGTGCCAGCACCCCGGACAGACACTATGGCTACACCTTC	CASTPDRHYGYTF
once	TRBV30	14	TRBJ1-5	TRBD1	TGTGCCTGGGGCCTGGGGACAGGGAGTCAGCCCCAGCATTTT	CAWGLGTGSQPQHF
.	TRBV11-2	15	TRBJ2-1	TRBD2	TGTGCCAGCAGCCCTGGGGGACTAGCGGGAGGTGAGCAGTTCTTC	CASSPGGLAGGEQFF
.	TRBV3-1/TRBV3-2	15	TRBJ1-2	TRBD1	TGTGCCAGCAGCCAAAGGGACAGACCGTCTTATGGCTACACCTTC	CASSQRDRPSYGYTF
.	TRBV6-5	15	TRBJ1-1	TRBD1	TGTGCCAGCAGTTACTCAGGGAGACAGGGCTACGAAGCTTTCTTT	CASSYSGRQGYEAFF
.	TRBV6-1	16	TRBJ2-7	.	TGTGCCAGCAGTGAACCGGGGACACCGGCCGTCTACGAGCAGTACTTC	CASSEPGTPAVYEQYF
.	TRBV5-1	13	TRBJ2-2	.	TGCGCCAGCAGCTTACCGGGGACCGGGGAGCTGTTTTTT	CASSLPGTGELFF
.	TRBV4-1	15	TRBJ2-7	.	TGCGCCAGCAGCCACATGTGGGGCTTAGGGAACGAGCAGTACTTC	CASSHMWGLGNEQYF
.	TRBV5-1	14	TRBJ2-7	.	TGCGCCAGCAGACTAGTTTACATGGGCTACGAGCAGTACTTC	CASRLVYMGYEQYF
.	TRBV19	14	TRBJ1-5	.	TGTGCCAGTAGTCCCACGGGGAGCAATCAGCCCCAGCATTTT	CASSPTGSNQPQHF
.	TRBV28	15	TRBJ1-2	TRBD1	TGTGCCAGCGGACAACAGGGGAAGACGTACTATGGCTACACCTTC	CASGQQGKTYYGYTF
.	TRBV19	14	TRBJ2-3	.	TGTGCCAGTACCGTACAGGGCGCGACAGATACGCAGTATTTT	CASTVQGATDTQYF
.	TRBV5-1	13	TRBJ2-3	.	TGCGCCAGCAGCTTGTATGGCACAGATACGCAGTATTTT	CASSLYGTDTQYF
once	TRBV5-5	14	TRBJ1-6	.	TGTGCCAGCAGGGGGCTTTGGGGTAATTCACCCCTCCACTTT	CASRGLWGNSPLHF
.	TRBV7-8	15	TRBJ1-6	TRBD1	TGTGCCAGCAGCCCCTCGGGACAGCGGAATTCACCCCTCCACTTT	CASSPSGQRNSPLHF
.	TRBV25-1	12	TRBJ1-2	.	TGTGCCAGCAGTGAAACCAGGGTCGGCTACACCTTC	CASSETRVGYTF
once	TRBV19	15	TRBJ2-7	TRBD2	TGTGCCAGTAGTATACGGGCGGGAGTAGGCTACGAGCAGTACTTC	CASSIRAGVGYEQYF
.	TRBV28	13	TRBJ1-5	TRBD1	TGTGCCAGCTCCGACAGGGGTGATCAGCCCCAGCATTTT	CASSDRGDQPQHF
.	TRBV7-2	13	TRBJ1-2	TRBD1	TGTGCCAGCAGCCCCCGGGACAGCTATGGCTACACCTTC	CASSPRDSYGYTF
.	TRBV6-2/TRBV6-3	19	TRBJ2-3	TRBD2	TGTGCCAGCAGTGGGACGGGGCTAGCGGGGGTCCTCGGCACAGATACGCAGTATTTT	CASSGTGLAGVLGTDTQYF
.	TRBV5-4	12	TRBJ2-7	.	TGTGCCAGCAGCCCCAACTCCTACGAGCAGTACTTC	CASSPNSYEQYF
.	TRBV3-1/TRBV3-2	12	TRBJ1-3	.	TGTGCCAGCAGCCACGGTGGAAACACCATATATTTT	CASSHGGNTIYF
.	TRBV5-1	14	TRBJ1-2	TRBD1	TGCGCCAGCAGCGCGACAGGGCTCGGCTATGGCTACACCTTC	CASSATGLGYGYTF
.	TRBV4-3	14	TRBJ1-5	.	TGCGCCAGCAGCCAAGATCCCGATAACGGGCCCCAGCATTTT	CASSQDPDNGPQHF
.	TRBV28	18	TRBJ1-5	TRBD1	TGTGCCAGCAACGGCGAGACAGGGGGCGGACTCGGCAATCAGCCCCAGCATTTT	CASNGETGGGLGNQPQHF